A selection of T cell receptor beta chains follows, all from one sample in a study of cytomegalovirus exposure and HLA in healthy donors. Assay: immunoSEQ multiplex PCR; the TCRdb copy retains only in-frame clones and omits some. The sample lists tens of thousands of clones; roughly a tenth were seen once. The specimen sequenced was PBMCs. These TCRs come from a man in his fifties or sixties in good health and CMV-seropositive. CDR3s include the opening cysteine and the closing phenylalanine or tryptophan. Fields, in order: clone size, J gene, D gene, V gene, CDR3 DNA, CDR3 protein. A D gene is named only where the DNA matches it firmly. Clone size is given for some rows only: seen once, a few or many times, or a class if the clone is expanded.

>few|TRBJ2-1|TRBD1|TRBV7-7
TGTGCTAGCAGCTCGGACAGGGCGATCAATGAGCAGTTCTTC
CASSSDRAINEQFF
>few|TRBJ1-1|TRBD1|TRBV5-1
TGCGCCAGCAGCTTGCAGGGGGGGAACACTGAAGCTTTCTTT
CASSLQGGNTEAFF
>-|TRBJ2-2|-|TRBV7-8
TGTGCCAGCAGCTTAGCGAGGGATCCTGGCACCGGGGAGCTGTTTTTT
CASSLARDPGTGELFF
>few|TRBJ1-3|-|TRBV6-5
TGTGCCAGCACCCCCTATTATTCCTCTGGAAACACCATATATTTT
CASTPYYSSGNTIYF
>-|TRBJ2-5|-|TRBV11-1
TGTGCCAGCAGCCGCGGGACAGATTTGAAAGAGACCCAGTACTTC
CASSRGTDLKETQYF
>-|TRBJ1-3|-|TRBV9
TGTGCCAGCAGCGTGCAGGCTGCTGGAAACACCATATATTTT
CASSVQAAGNTIYF
>few|TRBJ2-1|TRBD2|TRBV19
TGTGCCAGTAGAACGGGGGGCTCCTACAATGAGCAGTTCTTC
CASRTGGSYNEQFF
>-|TRBJ2-3|-|TRBV10-3
TGTGCCATCAGTGAAGGGCGGGGCCTGACAGATACGCAGTATTTT
CAISEGRGLTDTQYF
>-|TRBJ1-5|-|TRBV28
TGTGCCACCTGCTCGCGTCAGCCCCAGCATTTT
CATCSRQPQHF
>few|TRBJ1-2|-|TRBV29-1
TGCAGAGACCCCTCGGGCTATGGCTACACCTTC
CRDPSGYGYTF
>few|TRBJ1-1|-|TRBV19
TGTGCCAGTAGTATTCCGACAGGAAACACTGAAGCTTTCTTT
CASSIPTGNTEAFF
>few|TRBJ2-7|TRBD2|TRBV19
TGTGCCAGTAGTAGGACTAGCGGGAGTGGAGGCGAGCAGTACTTC
CASSRTSGSGGEQYF
>few|TRBJ1-4|-|TRBV6-1
TGTGCCAGCAGGGGGCGGGGGGGTGAAAAACTGTTTTTT
CASRGRGGEKLFF
>-|TRBJ1-2|-|TRBV9
TGTGCCAGCAGCCCAGACGAGGGCCCCTATGGCTACACCTTC
CASSPDEGPYGYTF
>-|TRBJ2-1|TRBD2|TRBV7-3
TGTGCCAGCAGCTCCCGCGGGGGAATAGACAATGAGCAGTTCTTC
CASSSRGGIDNEQFF
>few|TRBJ1-6|TRBD1|TRBV11-2
TGTGCCAGCAGCGACGGGACAGGACAAAATTCACCCCTCCACTTT
CASSDGTGQNSPLHF
>-|TRBJ1-1|-|TRBV11-2
TGTGCCAGCAGCCCCCAGACAGGCGGAACTGAAGCTTTCTTT
CASSPQTGGTEAFF
>few|TRBJ2-3|-|TRBV7-9
TGTGCCAGCAGCCCGATATCAAGCTATCGCACAGATACGCAGTATTTT
CASSPISSYRTDTQYF
>few|TRBJ2-6|-|TRBV4-1
TGCGCCAGCAGCCAACCCCCCGCCCTCGGCTCTGGGGCCAACGTCCTGACTTTC
CASSQPPALGSGANVLTF
>-|TRBJ2-5|-|TRBV6-5
TGTGCCAGCACGCCCGGGTACCAAGAGACCCAGTACTTC
CASTPGYQETQYF
>-|TRBJ2-3|TRBD1|TRBV11-2
TGTGCCAGCAGCTTCAACAGGGGTAGCACAGATACGCAGTATTTT
CASSFNRGSTDTQYF
>-|TRBJ2-3|TRBD2|TRBV9
TGTGCCAGCAGCCCCAGGGAGGGAACTAGCACAGATACGCAGTATTTT
CASSPREGTSTDTQYF
>-|TRBJ1-5|-|TRBV29-1
TGCAGCGTTGTAGGGATCGCAGGGCAGCCCCAGCATTTT
CSVVGIAGQPQHF
>-|TRBJ2-7|TRBD1|TRBV29-1
TGCAGCGTAAGGGACAGGGTTGTCTACGAGCAGTACTTC
CSVRDRVVYEQYF
>-|TRBJ2-1|TRBD1|TRBV12-5
TGTGCTAGTGGTTCACAGGGGAATGAGCAGTTCTTC
CASGSQGNEQFF
>-|TRBJ1-2|-|TRBV25-1
TGTGCCAGCAGTGAATCCGGGGGTAACTATGGCTACACCTTC
CASSESGGNYGYTF
>-|TRBJ2-1|-|TRBV1
TGCACCAGCAGTCCCGGGGGACTAGCGGATCCATACAATGAGCAGTTCTTC
CTSSPGGLADPYNEQFF
>-|TRBJ2-2|TRBD2|TRBV5-4
TGTGCCAGCAGCGCTCAGCGGGGGGGCGGAACCGGGGAGCTGTTTTTT
CASSAQRGGGTGELFF
>-|TRBJ1-5|-|TRBV4-1
TGCGCCAGCAGCCGGACACCACTCAATCAGCCCCAGCATTTT
CASSRTPLNQPQHF
>few|TRBJ1-2|TRBD1|TRBV6-6
TGTGCCAGCAGTTACTGGGACAGCAACTATGGCTACACCTTC
CASSYWDSNYGYTF
>-|TRBJ2-3|-|TRBV9
TGTGCCAGCAGCGTAGGGGGGGTGTGGGTAGGGGGCACAGATACGCAGTATTTT
CASSVGGVWVGGTDTQYF
>-|TRBJ1-2|TRBD1|TRBV28
TGTGCCAGCAGCCAGCCCGACAGGGTTGGCTACACCTTC
CASSQPDRVGYTF
>-|TRBJ2-3|TRBD2|TRBV11-2
TGTGCCAGCAGCCGACTAGCGGGGGACCGCACAGATACGCAGTATTTT
CASSRLAGDRTDTQYF
>-|TRBJ1-1|TRBD1|TRBV7-2
TGTGCCAGCAGCCGGAGATCCGGGACAGGGGCCACTGAAGCTTTCTTT
CASSRRSGTGATEAFF
>few|TRBJ1-5|TRBD1|TRBV6-1
TGTGCCAGCAGTGCGGACAGGGGAGAGTCCCAGCATTTT
CASSADRGESQHF
>few|TRBJ1-3|-|TRBV9
TGTGCCAGCAGCGTAGGTTCAGGGGACGGAAACACCATATATTTT
CASSVGSGDGNTIYF
>-|TRBJ2-6|-|TRBV10-3
TGTGCCATCAGCCTCGGGGCCAACGTCCTGACTTTC
CAISLGANVLTF
>-|TRBJ1-4|TRBD1|TRBV30
TGTGCCTGGAGTGTGGGACAAGGGGGCCTTAATGAAAAACTGTTTTTT
CAWSVGQGGLNEKLFF
>-|TRBJ1-5|-|TRBV2
TGTGCCAGCGTCCCCGGCGGGGGCGGGCAGCCCCAGCATTTT
CASVPGGGGQPQHF
>few|TRBJ2-1|-|TRBV6-5
TGTGCCAGCAGTTACTCGCGAAATAGTGAGTACGAGCAGTTCTTC
CASSYSRNSEYEQFF
>few|TRBJ2-1|TRBD2|TRBV5-1
TGCGCCAGCAGCTTGGGACTAGCGGGAGCCGATGAGCAGTTCTTC
CASSLGLAGADEQFF
>few|TRBJ1-3|-|TRBV6-5
TGTGCCAGCAGTCGTTCGACAGAATCTGGAAACACCATATATTTT
CASSRSTESGNTIYF
>few|TRBJ2-3|TRBD2|TRBV9
TGTGCCAGCAGCGTAGCCGGGACTAGCGGGAGCACAGATACGCAGTATTTT
CASSVAGTSGSTDTQYF